This paragraph covers one T cell receptor beta chain sequence. The sample belongs to a study of technical replicates of blood from a few donors. This table comes from immunoSEQ multiplex PCR, and its TCRdb copy is limited to in-frame clones, with some not included. The sample has some 80,000 clones; under 95% are singletons. The CDR3 is made up of 16 amino acids. Per the germline V gene, CDR1 is SGHVS and CDR2 is FNYEAQ. Losses at the gene ends were 5 bases for V and 1 base for J; bases not matched to a gene: 8. This sequence was found in a human donor in good health. This chain joins TRBV7-6 and TRBJ2-1, with 7 nucleotides matching TRBD2. Sequencing input: T cells isolated from PBMCs. CDR3 residues: CASSLGSGNSYNEQFF. The CDR3 DNA is TGTGCCAGCAGCCTAGGGAGCGGGAATTCCTACAATGAGCAGTTCTTC.